This T cell receptor (beta chain) comes out of a study of neurological immune-mediated disorders. Study-wide results and caveats: Phylogenetic grouping assigned the repertoires of 18 of 34 multiple sclerosis patients to a single cluster of related CDR3 sequences. This cluster may be a repertoire-level signature. Association of the multiple sclerosis repertoire cluster with clinical or MRI features was not observed for any feature.

In its sample, this clonotype was seen a few times. Its specificity is unknown. 5'RACE with 10-nucleotide random UMIs generated the cDNA. TCRdb ran MiXCR on the 5' RACE reads and lists one entry per CDR3 protein. The sample lists tens of thousands of distinct CDR3 sequences, less than 4% occurring once. Sequences were obtained from PBMCs. This receptor was identified in a man aged 55 to 70 with multiple sclerosis.

The CDR3 bases are TGTGCCTGGAGCGGCGACGCAGGCAATCAGCCCCAGCATTTT. Translation: CAWSGDAGNQPQHF. The rearrangement links TRBV30 to TRBJ1-5; no firm D call. This CDR3 has 14 residues. Trimming shortened V by 3 bases and J by 2 bases, and 11 bases separated the two germline ends. The V gene's germline CDR1 is GTSNPN and CDR2 SVGIG (reference sequence).